This entry features one T cell receptor (beta chain) sequence. This clone was counted once. Its antigen remains undetermined. No quality values exist for individual bases; no much larger clone is one base distant. Whole blood was collected in K2EDTA tubes by collaborating institutions according to the institutions' own protocols. For TCRbeta analysis, collaborator samples were shipped as frozen whole blood, as isolated PBMCs, or as DNA extracted from either sample type. The germline V gene sets CDR1 to SGHTA and CDR2 to FQGNSA. V is pruned by 5 bases and J by 5 bases, leaving 8 bases of the junction without a gene match. There are 14 amino acids in the CDR3, from cysteine to phenylalanine inclusive. Kept here is only the CDR3 DNA, which spans 42 bases and is read in frame from base 1. TCRbeta CDR3 regions were amplified from genomic DNA using the immunoSEQ Assay, a bias-controlled multiplex PCR. The original methods were these. The number of nucleated cells in each sample was estimated by amplification of reference gene primers within the assay. Sequence reads were collapsed and filtered to measure the absolute abundance of every unique TCRbeta CDR3 rearrangement. For each sample, productive Simpson clonality was calculated as the square root of Simpson's diversity index across productive rearrangements. Imported from immuneACCESS, the table was reduced by TCRdb to in-frame sequences with V and J called. These copies leave out some clones; in studies compared against another copy, an unresolved V gene accounts for under half, and the cause of the remainder is not known. Clone size and the V and J calls come from that table; the DNA yielded D and trimming. The sample data list around 72,000 clones, and 70% to 90% of these were observed just once. The ten largest clones represent around 30% of the sample.

This sample was included in a study of blood T cell repertoires in COVID-19 (dated by TCRdb to 2020 to 2022). Turning to the overall study: Collaborator samples came from the United States, Italy and Spain and covered acute and convalescent phases of COVID-19. Samples were obtained from the ongoing ImmuneRACE study (first 160 participants) and from over 1,000 subjects provided by 6 global collaborators. The dataset comprised deeply sampled blood TCRbeta repertoires from subjects exposed to, actively infected with, or recovered from COVID-19. The prospective study material was composed of cDNA or gDNA derived from T cells, B-cell-depleted T cells, or PBMCs. The repertoires were released in a freely available public database intended as a resource for research on the immune response to SARS-CoV-2. A de-identified subject ID, COVID-19 status, age in years and sex were almost always included in the sample metadata. HLA class I and class II types, where available, came from metadata supplied by the sample provider rather than from assay-based typing.

What the research found in general, with its limitations: The amount of clinical and demographic metadata varied by source and participant and was provided uncurated.

Recombination connected TRBV7-2 to TRBJ2-5; 7 of the junction bases match TRBD1. This TCR derives from a man aged 45-65 years with acute or convalescent COVID-19. Sequences were obtained from peripheral blood. The CDR3 loop reads CASSDPYRGETQYF. In nucleotide form, the sequence is TGTGCCAGCAGCGACCCCTACAGGGGTGAGACCCAGTACTTC.